These 19 T cell receptor beta chains originate from one sample sequenced in a study of blood T cell repertoires in COVID-19. Profiling relied on immunoSEQ multiplex PCR, and the TCRdb table lists in-frame clones only, not all of them. Of about 210,000 clones detected, about 87% appear once; the ten largest clones hold over 1.5%. The specimen was peripheral blood. All receptors derive from a man between 65 and 85 years old with acute or convalescent COVID-19.

This clone was counted a single time. Other DNA sequences of this sample code for an identical CDR3. V and J are TRBV7-9 and TRBJ2-5, with 8 nucleotides matching TRBD2. J was trimmed by 3 bases and V by 0 bases; bases with no gene match: 0. In germline, CDR1 is SEHNR, CDR2 FQNEAQ (reference sequence). The CDR3 totals 14 residues. CDR3 region: CASSLASGKETQYF. CDR3 DNA sequence: TGTGCCAGCAGCTTAGCTAGCGGGAAAGAGACCCAGTACTTC. Combining the CDR3 with reference TRBV7-9 and TRBJ2-5 gives the whole variable domain DTGVSQNPRHKITKRGQNVTFRCDPISEHNRLYWYRQTLGQGPEFLTYFQNEAQLEKSRLLSDRFSAERPKGSFSTLEIQRTEQGDSAMYLCASSLASGKETQYFGPGTRLLVL.

The V gene is TRBV15, the J gene TRBJ1-5; no firm D call. The ends were cut back, 6 bases at V and 2 bases at J, with 20 bases in the middle. Germline CDR1 LNHNV, CDR2 YYDKDF (reference sequence). This CDR3 is built from 17 residues. CDR3: CATSPRGSGGGNQPQHF. Here the CDR3 DNA reads TGTGCCACCAGTCCTCGAGGGTCGGGAGGAGGCAATCAGCCCCAGCATTTT.

The V call is TRBV2, the J call TRBJ1-2; D is possibly TRBD1 (6 bases). The CDR3 extends over 13 amino acids. V was shortened by 6 bases and J by 1 base, with 9 bases between the two germline ends. Germline lookup yields CDR1 SNHLY and CDR2 FYNNEI. The CDR3 is CASRNRVNYGYTF. The CDR3 nucleotides are TGTGCCAGCAGAAACAGGGTTAACTATGGCTACACCTTC.

The J gene is TRBJ2-2, the V gene TRBV27; TRBD1 matches at 7 bases. The CDR3 runs 13 residues. Germline-derived CDR1 and CDR2 are MNHEY and SMNVEV (reference sequence). V lost 5 bases, J lost 7 bases, and 4 bases stayed unmatched. CDR3 in DNA: TGTGCCAGCAGTGCCAGGGGGATCGGGGAGCTGTTTTTT. Its protein is CASSARGIGELFF.

This chain connects TRBV20-1 to TRBJ2-3, with 7 bases matching TRBD2. Unmatched junction bases numbered 6, after V lost 6 bases and J lost 9 bases. The V gene's germline CDR1 is DFQATT and CDR2 SNEGSKA (reference sequence). CDR3 length equals 11 residues. As DNA, the CDR3 is TGCAGTGCAGCCAGAGCGGGGACGCAGTATTTT. It is translated as CSAARAGTQYF.

V and J are TRBV5-1 and TRBJ2-7; D call uncertain. The germline V and J ends were trimmed by 0 bases and 0 bases, with 7 bases remaining between them. CDR1 and CDR2 from the germline V gene are SGHRS and YFSETQ. The CDR3 covers 14 residues. The CDR3 coding sequence is TGCGCCAGCAGCTTGGACAGTCGCTCCTACGAGCAGTACTTC. Its translation: CASSLDSRSYEQYF.

This sequence joins TRBV19 and TRBJ2-2; 7 nucleotides align to TRBD1. Germline V gene lookup returns CDR1 LNHDA and CDR2 SQIVND (reference sequence). CDR3 length: 16 amino acids. J lost 0 bases, V lost 3 bases, and 4 bases had no gene match. CDR3 in amino acids: CASSIGQVANTGELFF. CDR3 in DNA: TGTGCCAGTAGTATCGGACAGGTAGCGAACACCGGGGAGCTGTTTTTT. Together with reference TRBV19 and TRBJ2-2, the CDR3 gives the full variable domain: DGGITQSPKYLFRKEGQNVTLSCEQNLNHDAMYWYRQDPGQGLRLIYYSQIVNDFQKGDIAEGYSVSREKKESFPLTVTSAQKNPTAFYLCASSIGQVANTGELFFGEGSRLTVL.

V and J are TRBV5-4 and TRBJ2-5; 10 bases fit TRBD2. The CDR3 sequence is 15 residues long. With 4 bases clipped from V and 5 bases from J, the junction kept 8 bases outside the gene matches. Germline assignment: CDR1 SGHNT and CDR2 YYREEE (reference sequence). The CDR3 loop is CASSLRASGSETQYF. The CDR3 DNA sequence: TGTGCCAGCAGCCTGCGGGCTAGCGGGAGTGAGACCCAGTACTTC.

The rearrangement joins TRBV28 to TRBJ1-2; no clear D gene. V lost 5 bases, J lost 0 bases, and 13 bases lay in between. Germline V gene lookup returns CDR1 MDHEN and CDR2 SYDVKM. The CDR3 consists of 15 residues. For the CDR3, the DNA is TGTGCCAGCAGTCCCCCAGCGGGAGCTAACTATGGCTACACCTTC. The encoded protein is CASSPPAGANYGYTF.

CDR3 in amino acids: CASRAGTGNNEKLFF. Written as DNA, the CDR3 is TGTGCCAGCAGGGCAGGGACAGGGAATAATGAAAAACTGTTTTTT. The rearrangement joins TRBV2 to TRBJ1-4, with TRBD1 matching over 9 bases. The J segment lost 4 bases and the V segment lost 6 bases, leaving 6 bases of the junction unmatched. The CDR3 extends over 15 amino acids. Germline V lookup: CDR1 SNHLY, CDR2 FYNNEI. The complete variable domain, with remaining parts taken from reference TRBV2 and TRBJ1-4, reads EPEVTQTPSHQVTQMGQEVILRCVPISNHLYFYWYRQILGQKVEFLVSFYNNEISEKSEIFDDQFSVERPDGSNFTLKIRSTKLEDSAMYFCASRAGTGNNEKLFFGSGTQLSVL.

Concerning this clone itself: An end of the junction does not agree with germline; a read error may underlie this. V usage is TRBV19 and J usage is TRBJ1-2; TRBD1 aligns across 8 bases. The CDR3 loop spans 16 amino acids. In germline, CDR1 is LNHDA, CDR2 SQIVND (reference sequence). The CDR3 nucleotides are TGTGCCAGTAGTATGAGTTGGCAGGGGGCTAAATATGGCTACACCTTC. Its translation is CASSMSWQGAKYGYTF.

The chain uses TRBV25-1 and TRBJ2-2, with TRBD1 matching over 7 bases. The CDR3 totals 15 residues. Trimming cost V 6 bases and J 4 bases; bases outside gene matches: 8. CDR1 and CDR2 (germline): MGHDK, SYGVNS. DNA of the CDR3: TGTGCCAGCAGCCTCCCGGGACAGAGCACCGGGGAGCTGTTTTTT. Its translation is CASSLPGQSTGELFF.

The chain employs TRBV12-3 or TRBV12-4 and TRBJ2-2; D is undetermined. Trimming removed 2 bases from V and 4 bases from J, with 5 bases in between. The CDR3 spans 13 residues. CDR3 sequence reads: CASSLQATGELFF. CDR3 sequence (DNA): TGTGCCAGCAGTTTACAGGCCACCGGGGAGCTGTTTTTT.

The count of this clone is one. The CDR3 sequence: CASSPQAAGYNEGQFF. The CDR3 DNA reads as TGCGCCAGCAGCCCCCAAGCGGCGGGATACAATGAAGGGCAGTTCTTC. The chain recombines TRBV5-1 with TRBJ2-1; weak D call: TRBD2 (6 bases). Germline V gene lookup returns CDR1 SGHRS and CDR2 YFSETQ. The CDR3 spans 16 residues. V gave up 4 bases and J gave up 12 bases, with 26 bases separating them. The full variable domain, its missing parts supplied by reference TRBV5-1 and TRBJ2-1, is KAGVTQTPRYLIKTRGQQVTLSCSPISGHRSVSWYQQTPGQGLQFLFEYFSETQRNKGNFPGRFSGRQFSNSRSEMNVSTLELGDSALYLCASSPQAAGYNEGQFFGPGTRLTVL.

The CDR3 protein is CASRRTGVAGETQYF. In nucleotides, the CDR3 is TGTGCCAGCAGACGTACAGGGGTGGCGGGGGAGACCCAGTACTTC. The rearrangement links TRBV2 to TRBJ2-5; D is perhaps TRBD1 (7 bases). Germline CDR1 reads SNHLY; CDR2 reads FYNNEI. The V end lost 6 bases, the J end lost 5 bases, and 19 bases lay between the germline ends. The CDR3 sequence is 15 residues long.

This clone has only one observation. V usage is TRBV6-6 and J usage is TRBJ2-2, with D perhaps TRBD1 (6 bases). Germline loops: CDR1 MNHNY, CDR2 SVGAGI (reference sequence). The CDR3 loop spans 14 amino acids. Between the trimmed V and J ends, which lost 6 bases and 2 bases, there was a span of 10 bases. In nucleotides, the CDR3 is TGTGCCAGCAGAGGCAGGGGAAACACCGGGGAGCTGTTTTTT. Encoded protein: CASRGRGNTGELFF.

The V call is TRBV9, the J call TRBJ2-5, with a possible D match to TRBD2 (7 bases). The V gene's germline CDR1 is SGDLS and CDR2 YYNGEE. With 6 bases removed from V and 2 bases from J, the gap between germline ends came to 23 bases. The CDR3 is 17 residues long. The CDR3 loop reads CASIFRGGEAIQETQYF. The CDR3 DNA reads as TGTGCCAGCATCTTCCGAGGGGGGGAGGCGATTCAAGAGACCCAGTACTTC.

The gene calls are TRBV5-4 and TRBJ2-1; a weak D match, TRBD2 (6 bases). Trimming took 4 bases from V and 6 from J, leaving 17 bases between them. The germline gives CDR1 SGHNT, CDR2 YYREEE (reference sequence). The CDR3 sequence is 15 residues long. The CDR3 sequence: CASSPTPGVGNEQFF. The CDR3, as DNA: TGTGCCAGCAGCCCCACCCCGGGAGTGGGCAATGAGCAGTTCTTC.

The chain is built from TRBV5-1 and TRBJ1-3; tentatively, D is TRBD1 (6 bases). The CDR3 sequence is 14 residues long. The germline V gene has CDR1 SGHRS and CDR2 YFSETQ. Between the trimmed V and J ends, which lost 2 bases and 2 bases, there was a span of 8 bases. CDR3 in amino acids: CASSFEGAGNTIYF. The CDR3 DNA is TGCGCCAGCAGCTTTGAGGGGGCTGGAAACACCATATATTTT.